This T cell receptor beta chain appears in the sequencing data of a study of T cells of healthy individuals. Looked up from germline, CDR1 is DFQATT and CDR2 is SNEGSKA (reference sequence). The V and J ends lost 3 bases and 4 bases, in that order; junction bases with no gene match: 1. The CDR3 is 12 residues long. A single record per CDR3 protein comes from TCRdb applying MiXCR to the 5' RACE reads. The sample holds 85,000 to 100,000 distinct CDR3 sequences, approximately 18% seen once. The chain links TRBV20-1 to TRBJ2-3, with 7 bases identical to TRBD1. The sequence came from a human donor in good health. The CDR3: CSARRGPDTQYF. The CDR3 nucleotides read TGCAGTGCTAGGAGGGGGCCAGATACGCAGTATTTT.